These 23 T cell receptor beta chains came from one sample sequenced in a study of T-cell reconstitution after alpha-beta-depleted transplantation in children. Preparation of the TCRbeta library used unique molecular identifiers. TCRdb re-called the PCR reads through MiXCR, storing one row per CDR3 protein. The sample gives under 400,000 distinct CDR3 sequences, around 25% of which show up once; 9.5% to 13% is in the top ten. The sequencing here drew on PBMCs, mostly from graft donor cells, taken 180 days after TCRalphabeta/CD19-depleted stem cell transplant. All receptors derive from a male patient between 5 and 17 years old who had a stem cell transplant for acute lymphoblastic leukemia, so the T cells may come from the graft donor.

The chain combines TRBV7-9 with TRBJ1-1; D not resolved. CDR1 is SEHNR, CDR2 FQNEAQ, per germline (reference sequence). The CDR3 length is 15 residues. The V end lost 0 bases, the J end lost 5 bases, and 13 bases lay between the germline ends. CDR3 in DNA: TGTGCCAGCAGCTTAGCATCCGGAGTTAAAACTGAAGCTTTCTTT. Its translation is CASSLASGVKTEAFF.

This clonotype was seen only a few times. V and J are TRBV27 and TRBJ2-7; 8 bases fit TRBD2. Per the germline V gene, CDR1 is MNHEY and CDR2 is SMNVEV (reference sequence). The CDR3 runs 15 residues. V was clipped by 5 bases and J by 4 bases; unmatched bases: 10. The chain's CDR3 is CASSKPGRALYEQYF. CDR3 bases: TGTGCCAGCAGTAAACCCGGGAGGGCACTTTACGAGCAGTACTTC.

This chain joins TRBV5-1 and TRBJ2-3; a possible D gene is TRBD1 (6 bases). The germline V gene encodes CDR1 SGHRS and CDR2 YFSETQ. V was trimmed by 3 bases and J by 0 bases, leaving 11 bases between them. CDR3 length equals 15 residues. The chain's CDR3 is CASSSGQLSTDTQYF. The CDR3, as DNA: TGCGCCAGCAGCTCCGGACAGCTGAGCACAGATACGCAGTATTTT.

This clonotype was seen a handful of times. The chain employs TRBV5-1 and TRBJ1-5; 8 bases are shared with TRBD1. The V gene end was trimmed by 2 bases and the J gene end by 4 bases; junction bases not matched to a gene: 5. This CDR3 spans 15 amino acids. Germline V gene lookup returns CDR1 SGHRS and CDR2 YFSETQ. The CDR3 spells CASSFGQGKNQPQHF. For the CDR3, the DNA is TGCGCCAGCAGCTTCGGACAGGGTAAGAATCAGCCCCAGCATTTT.

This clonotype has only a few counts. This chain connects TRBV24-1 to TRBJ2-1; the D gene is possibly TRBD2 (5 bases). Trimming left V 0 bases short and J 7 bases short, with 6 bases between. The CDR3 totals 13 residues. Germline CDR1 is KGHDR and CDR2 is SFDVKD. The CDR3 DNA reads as TGTGCCACCAGTGATTTGTCGGGGAATGAGCAGTTCTTC. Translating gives CATSDLSGNEQFF.

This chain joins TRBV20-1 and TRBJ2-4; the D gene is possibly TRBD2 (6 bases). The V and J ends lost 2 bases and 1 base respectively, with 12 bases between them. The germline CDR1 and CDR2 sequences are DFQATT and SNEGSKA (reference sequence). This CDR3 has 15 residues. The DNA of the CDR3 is TGCAGTGCTAGATCCCAAGGGAGGGCCAAAAACATTCAGTACTTC. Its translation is CSARSQGRAKNIQYF.

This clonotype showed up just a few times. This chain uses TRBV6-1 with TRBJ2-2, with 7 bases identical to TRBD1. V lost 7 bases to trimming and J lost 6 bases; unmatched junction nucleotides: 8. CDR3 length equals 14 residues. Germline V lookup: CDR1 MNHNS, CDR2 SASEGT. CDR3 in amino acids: CASTNLTGAGELFF. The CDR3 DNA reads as TGTGCCAGCACGAACCTCACAGGGGCCGGGGAGCTGTTTTTT.

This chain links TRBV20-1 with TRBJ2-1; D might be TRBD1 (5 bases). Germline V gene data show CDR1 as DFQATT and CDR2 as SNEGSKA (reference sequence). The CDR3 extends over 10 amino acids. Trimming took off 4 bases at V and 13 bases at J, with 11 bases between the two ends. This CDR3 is CSATTGFQFF. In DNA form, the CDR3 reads TGCAGTGCTACTACAGGTTTTCAGTTCTTC.

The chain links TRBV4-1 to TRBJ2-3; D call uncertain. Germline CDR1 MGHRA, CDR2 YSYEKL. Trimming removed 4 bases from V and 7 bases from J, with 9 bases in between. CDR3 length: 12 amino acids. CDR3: CASSPREHTQYF. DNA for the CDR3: TGCGCCAGCAGCCCCAGAGAACATACGCAGTATTTT.

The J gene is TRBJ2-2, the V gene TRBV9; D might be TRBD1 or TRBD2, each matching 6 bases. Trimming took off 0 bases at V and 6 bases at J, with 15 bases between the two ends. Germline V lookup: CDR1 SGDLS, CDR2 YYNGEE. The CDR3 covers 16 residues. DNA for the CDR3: TGTGCCAGCAGCGTAGAGGCTAGCGAGGGGGCCGGGGAGCTGTTTTTT. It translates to CASSVEASEGAGELFF. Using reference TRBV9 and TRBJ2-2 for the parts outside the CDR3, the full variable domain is DSGVTQTPKHLITATGQRVTLRCSPRSGDLSVYWYQQSLDQGLQFLIQYYNGEERAKGNILERFSAQQFPDLHSELNLSSLELGDSALYFCASSVEASEGAGELFFGEGSRLTVL.

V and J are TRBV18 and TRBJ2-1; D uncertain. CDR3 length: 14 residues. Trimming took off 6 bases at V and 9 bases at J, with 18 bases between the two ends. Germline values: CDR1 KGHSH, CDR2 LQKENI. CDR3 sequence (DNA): TGTGCCAGCTCGATGCTTCTTGGGGTAGGTGAGCAGTTCTTC. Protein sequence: CASSMLLGVGEQFF.

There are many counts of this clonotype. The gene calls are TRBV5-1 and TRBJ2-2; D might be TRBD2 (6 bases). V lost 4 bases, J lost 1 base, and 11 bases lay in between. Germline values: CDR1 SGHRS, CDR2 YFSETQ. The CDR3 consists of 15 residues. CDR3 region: CASSPGGMNTGELFF. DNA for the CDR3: TGCGCCAGCAGCCCCGGGGGAATGAACACCGGGGAGCTGTTTTTT.

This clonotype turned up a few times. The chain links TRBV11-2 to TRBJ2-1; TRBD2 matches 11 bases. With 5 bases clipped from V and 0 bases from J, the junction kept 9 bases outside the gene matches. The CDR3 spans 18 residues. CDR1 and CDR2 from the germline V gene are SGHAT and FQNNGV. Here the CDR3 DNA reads TGTGCCAGCAGCGACGGCGGACTAGCGGGTTCCTCCTACAATGAGCAGTTCTTC. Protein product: CASSDGGLAGSSYNEQFF.

CDR3 protein: CAISEVGTLSQDHEQYF. The CDR3 nucleotides read TGTGCCATCAGTGAAGTGGGGACTCTATCCCAGGACCACGAGCAGTACTTC. The chain employs TRBV10-3 and TRBJ2-7; D possibly corresponds to TRBD2 (6 bases). The CDR3 covers 17 residues. Looked up from germline, CDR1 is ENHRY and CDR2 is SYGVKD. Trimming left V 3 bases short and J 5 bases short, with 23 bases between.

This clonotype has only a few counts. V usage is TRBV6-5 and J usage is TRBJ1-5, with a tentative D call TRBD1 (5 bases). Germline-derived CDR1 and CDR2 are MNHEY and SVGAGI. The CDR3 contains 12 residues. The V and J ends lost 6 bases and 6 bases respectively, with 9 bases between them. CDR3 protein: CASRGRGQPQHF. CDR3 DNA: TGTGCCAGCAGGGGACGGGGTCAGCCCCAGCATTTT.

DNA for the CDR3: TGTGCCAGCAGCCCGTTAGCGGGACCACCTCCCTACGAGCAGTACTTC. It encodes CASSPLAGPPPYEQYF. The J gene is TRBJ2-7, the V gene TRBV7-9; TRBD2 agrees at 8 bases. CDR1 is SEHNR, CDR2 FQNEAQ, per germline (reference sequence). The CDR3 is 16 amino acids. The V segment lost 5 bases and the J segment 2 bases; nucleotides outside the gene matches: 11.

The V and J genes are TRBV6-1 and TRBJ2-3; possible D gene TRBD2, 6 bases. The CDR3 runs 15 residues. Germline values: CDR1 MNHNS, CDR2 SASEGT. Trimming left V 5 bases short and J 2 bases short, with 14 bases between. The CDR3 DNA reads TGTGCCAGCAGTCGGACTACTTATTCCACAGATACGCAGTATTTT. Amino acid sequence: CASSRTTYSTDTQYF.

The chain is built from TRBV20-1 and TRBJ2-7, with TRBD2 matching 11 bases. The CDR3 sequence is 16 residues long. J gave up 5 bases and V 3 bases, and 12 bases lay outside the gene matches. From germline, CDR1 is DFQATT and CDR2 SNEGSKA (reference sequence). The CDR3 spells CSASWLLAGVGDEQYF. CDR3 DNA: TGCAGTGCTAGCTGGTTACTAGCGGGAGTAGGAGACGAGCAGTACTTC.

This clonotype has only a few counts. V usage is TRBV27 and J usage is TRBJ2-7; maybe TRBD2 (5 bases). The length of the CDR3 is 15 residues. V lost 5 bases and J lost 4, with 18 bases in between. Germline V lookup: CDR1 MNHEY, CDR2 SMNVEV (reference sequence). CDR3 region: CASSRQEVPLYEQYF. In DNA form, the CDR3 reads TGTGCCAGCAGTAGGCAGGAGGTCCCCCTTTACGAGCAGTACTTC.

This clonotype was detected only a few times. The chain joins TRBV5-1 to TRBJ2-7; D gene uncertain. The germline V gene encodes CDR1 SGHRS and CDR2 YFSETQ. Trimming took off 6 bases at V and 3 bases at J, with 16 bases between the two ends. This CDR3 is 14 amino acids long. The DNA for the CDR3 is TGCGCCAGCACCCTTTCCCCCTCCTTCTACGAGCAGTACTTC. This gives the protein CASTLSPSFYEQYF. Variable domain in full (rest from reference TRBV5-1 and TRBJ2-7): KAGVTQTPRYLIKTRGQQVTLSCSPISGHRSVSWYQQTPGQGLQFLFEYFSETQRNKGNFPGRFSGRQFSNSRSEMNVSTLELGDSALYLCASTLSPSFYEQYFGPGTRLTVT.

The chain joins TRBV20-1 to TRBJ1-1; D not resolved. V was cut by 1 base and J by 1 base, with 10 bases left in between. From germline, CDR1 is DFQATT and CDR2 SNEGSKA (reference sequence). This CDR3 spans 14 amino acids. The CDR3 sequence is CSARGVRPNTEAFF. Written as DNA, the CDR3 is TGCAGTGCTAGAGGGGTCAGGCCGAACACTGAAGCTTTCTTT.

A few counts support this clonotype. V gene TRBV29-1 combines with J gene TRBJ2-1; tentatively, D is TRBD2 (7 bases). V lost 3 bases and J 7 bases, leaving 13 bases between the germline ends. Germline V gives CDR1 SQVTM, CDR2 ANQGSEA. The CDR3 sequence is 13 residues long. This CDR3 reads CSVEGGRTNEQFF. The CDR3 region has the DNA TGCAGCGTTGAGGGGGGGCGGACTAATGAGCAGTTCTTC.

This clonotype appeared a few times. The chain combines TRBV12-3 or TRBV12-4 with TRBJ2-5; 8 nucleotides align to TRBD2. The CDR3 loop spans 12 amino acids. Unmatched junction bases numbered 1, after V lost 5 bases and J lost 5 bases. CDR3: CASSRGGETQYF. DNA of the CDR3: TGTGCCAGCAGTCGGGGGGGCGAGACCCAGTACTTC.